This TCR beta chain was sequenced for a study of blood T cell repertoires in COVID-19. For the study at large: There were acute and convalescent COVID-19 samples, and they came from the United States, Italy and Spain. The cDNA or gDNA used as material had been derived from T cells, B-cell-depleted T cells, or PBMCs.

Per the germline V gene, CDR1 is MGHDK and CDR2 is SYGVNS. Deletions cut 0 bases from V and 3 bases from J, with 6 bases between. There are 15 residues in the CDR3. Original processing methods: Nucleated cell number was recorded as an estimate derived from reference gene primer amplification. The table came from immunoSEQ multiplex PCR; TCRdb's copy has only in-frame clones and leaves some out. The V and J calls and clone size are taken from that table; D and trimming were inferred from the DNA. The profile shows approximately 54,000 clones, 90% of them singletons. The sample was peripheral blood. This TCR derives from a woman between 35 and 50 years old with active COVID-19. The V call is TRBV25-1, the J call TRBJ1-6; D is ambiguous. The CDR3: CASSEYGFYNSPLHF. As DNA, the CDR3 is TGTGCCAGCAGTGAATATGGCTTCTATAATTCACCCCTCCACTTT.